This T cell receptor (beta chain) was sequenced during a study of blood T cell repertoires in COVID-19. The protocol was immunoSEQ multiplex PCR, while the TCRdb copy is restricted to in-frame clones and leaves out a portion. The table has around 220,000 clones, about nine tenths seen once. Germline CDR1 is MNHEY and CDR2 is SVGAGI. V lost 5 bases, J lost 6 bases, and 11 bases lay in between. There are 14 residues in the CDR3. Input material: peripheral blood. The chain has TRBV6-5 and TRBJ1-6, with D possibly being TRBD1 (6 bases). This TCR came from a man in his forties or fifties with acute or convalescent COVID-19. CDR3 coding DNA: TGTGCCAGCAGTCGACAGGAGCCTAATTCACCCCTCCACTTT. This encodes CASSRQEPNSPLHF.